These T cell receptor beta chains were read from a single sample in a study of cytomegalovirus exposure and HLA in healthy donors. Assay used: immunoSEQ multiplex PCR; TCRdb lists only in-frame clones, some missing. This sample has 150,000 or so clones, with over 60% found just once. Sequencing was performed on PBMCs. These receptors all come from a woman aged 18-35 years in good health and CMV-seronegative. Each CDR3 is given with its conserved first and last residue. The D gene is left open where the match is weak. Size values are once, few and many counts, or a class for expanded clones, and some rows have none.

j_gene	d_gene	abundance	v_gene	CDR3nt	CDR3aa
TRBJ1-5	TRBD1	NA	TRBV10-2	TGCGCCAGCAGTGAGCCCCTGACAGGGACACATTTT	CASSEPLTGTHF
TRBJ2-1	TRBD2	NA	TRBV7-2	TGTGCCAGCAGCTTAGGACTAGCGGGGAGTGATGAGCAGTTCTTC	CASSLGLAGSDEQFF
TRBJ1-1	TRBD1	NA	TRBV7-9	TGTGCCAGCAGGTCTAGGGGGCAGACTGAAGCTTTCTTT	CASRSRGQTEAFF
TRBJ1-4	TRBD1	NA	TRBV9	TGTGCCAGCAGCGCAGGGGCAGGGGGTGGTGAAAAACTGTTTTTT	CASSAGAGGGEKLFF
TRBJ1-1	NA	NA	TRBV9	TGTGCCAGCAGCCCCCTGGGGCACTTGAACACTGAAGCTTTCTTT	CASSPLGHLNTEAFF
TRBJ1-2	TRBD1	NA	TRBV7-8	TGTGCCAGCCTTCGGACGGATTCCACCAGGACAGGGATCGGGACTAACTATGGCTACACCTTC	CASLRTDSTRTGIGTNYGYTF
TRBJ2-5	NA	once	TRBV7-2	TGTGCCAGCAGCTTAGGCCCTAGCCCAATGTGGGAGACCCAGTACTTC	CASSLGPSPMWETQYF
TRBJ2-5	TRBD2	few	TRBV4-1	TGCGCCAGTAGCACCCCGGGACTAGCGGGAGGGCCGGGTCGAGAGACCCAGTACTTC	CASSTPGLAGGPGRETQYF
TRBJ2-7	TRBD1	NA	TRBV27	TGTGCCAGCAGTTTATCGAACAGGGGGCACGAGCAGTACTTC	CASSLSNRGHEQYF
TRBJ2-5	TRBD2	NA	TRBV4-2	TGTGCCAGCAGCCAATTTAGCGGGGGAGGATCCTCCGAGACCCAGTACTTC	CASSQFSGGGSSETQYF
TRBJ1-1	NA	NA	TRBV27	TGTGCCAGCAGTTCACCCCCCGGACCGAGGGTCACTGAAGCTTTCTTT	CASSSPPGPRVTEAFF
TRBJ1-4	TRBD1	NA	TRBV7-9	TGTGCCAGCAGCCCCGGGACAGCGGCCGGTACTAATGAAAAACTGTTTTTT	CASSPGTAAGTNEKLFF
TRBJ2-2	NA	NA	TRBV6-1	TGTGCCAGCAGTCGAGACAGGCCCGGGGAGCTGTTTTTT	CASSRDRPGELFF
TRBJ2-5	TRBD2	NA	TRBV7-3	TGTGCCAGCAGAGGGGCGGGGGTGGAGACCCAGTACTTC	CASRGAGVETQYF
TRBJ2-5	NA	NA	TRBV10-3	TGTGCCATCACTCGGAGAGGAGAAGAGACCCAGTACTTC	CAITRRGEETQYF
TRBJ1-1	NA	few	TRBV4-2	TGTGCCAGCAGCCAAGCGAGGGGTCGGGGGGCGGAAGCTTTCTTT	CASSQARGRGAEAFF
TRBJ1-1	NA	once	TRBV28	TGTGCCAGCAGTCCCCGCAAGATGACTGGACAGCAGAACACTGAAGCTTTCTTT	CASSPRKMTGQQNTEAFF
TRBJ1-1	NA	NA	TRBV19	TGTGCCAGTAGTCCCCTGGGCTCCATGAACACTGAAGCTTTCTTT	CASSPLGSMNTEAFF
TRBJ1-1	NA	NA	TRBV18	TGTGCCAGCTCACCACCGATGGGCCAGAACACTGAAGCTTTCTTT	CASSPPMGQNTEAFF
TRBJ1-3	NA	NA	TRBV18	TGTGCCAGCTCACCGCGGGGGGAGTCTGGAAACACCATATATTTT	CASSPRGESGNTIYF
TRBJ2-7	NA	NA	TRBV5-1	TGCGCCAGCAGCAGGGGGGACAGTTACGAGCAGTACTTC	CASSRGDSYEQYF
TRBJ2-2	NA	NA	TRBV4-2	TGTGCCAGCAGCCAATACAGGGACACCGGGGAGCTGTTTTTT	CASSQYRDTGELFF
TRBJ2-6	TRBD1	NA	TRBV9	TGTGCCAGCAGCGCGTCGAGGGGACAGGGGGCTGGGGCCAACGTCCTGACTTTC	CASSASRGQGAGANVLTF
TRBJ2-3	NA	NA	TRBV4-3	TGCGCCAGCAGCCAACAAGGGCAGGGAACAGATACGCAGTATTTT	CASSQQGQGTDTQYF
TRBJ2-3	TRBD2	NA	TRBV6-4	TGTGCCAGCAGTGTCACTAGCGGGGGCACAGATACGCAGTATTTT	CASSVTSGGTDTQYF
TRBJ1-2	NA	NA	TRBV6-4	TGTGCCAGCAGTGAAGAGATGGGCAGGAACTATGGCTACACCTTC	CASSEEMGRNYGYTF
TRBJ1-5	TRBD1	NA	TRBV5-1	TGCGCCAGCAGCCCTGGGACAGTTAGCAATCAGCCCCAGCATTTT	CASSPGTVSNQPQHF
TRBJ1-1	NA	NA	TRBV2	TGTGCCAGCAGGAAAGACAGGAACACTGAAGCTTTCTTT	CASRKDRNTEAFF
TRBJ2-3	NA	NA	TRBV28	TGTGCCAGCAGCGTGACGGGGAGCACAGATACGCAGTATTTT	CASSVTGSTDTQYF
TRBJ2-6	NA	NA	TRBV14	TGTGCCAGCAGCCAAGTGAGGCAGGGAAACCCTTTTTTTTTGGGCACTGGGGCCAACGTCCTGACTTTC	CASSQVRQGNPFFLGTGANVLTF
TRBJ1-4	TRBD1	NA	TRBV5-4	TGTGCCAGCAGCTTCGACAGGGGGGCGGAAAAACTGTTTTTT	CASSFDRGAEKLFF
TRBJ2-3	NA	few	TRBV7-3	TGTGCCAGCAGCTTAAATCTAGCCGGAACGGGAGATACGCAGTATTTT	CASSLNLAGTGDTQYF
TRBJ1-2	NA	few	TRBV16	TGTGCCAGCAGCCAATCTCCAGCAGGCAACTATGGCTACACCTTC	CASSQSPAGNYGYTF
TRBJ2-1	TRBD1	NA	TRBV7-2	TGTGCCAGCAGCTACGGGACAGGGGGCGGAAATGAGCAGTTCTTC	CASSYGTGGGNEQFF
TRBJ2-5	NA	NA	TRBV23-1	TGCGCCAGCAGTCAAGCGTACCAAGAGACCCAGTACTTC	CASSQAYQETQYF
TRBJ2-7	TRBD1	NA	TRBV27	TGTGCCAGCAGTTTCCGGGACAGGGGTGCGAGCGGGTTTCCCTACGAGCAGTACTTC	CASSFRDRGASGFPYEQYF
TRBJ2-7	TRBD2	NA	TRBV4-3	TGCGCCAGCAGCCAAGATCCTTGGACTAGCGGGGGCAACGAGCAGTACTTC	CASSQDPWTSGGNEQYF
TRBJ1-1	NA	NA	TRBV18	TGTGCCAGCTCACAGAATAGAGGGGAGGCTGAAGCTTTCTTT	CASSQNRGEAEAFF
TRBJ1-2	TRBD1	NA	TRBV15	TGTGCCACCAGCACGGACAGGGGGCTCGGCGGCTACACCTTC	CATSTDRGLGGYTF
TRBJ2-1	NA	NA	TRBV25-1	TGTGCCAGCAGTGAATATATGCGAGGTCCCTACAATGAGCAGTTCTTC	CASSEYMRGPYNEQFF
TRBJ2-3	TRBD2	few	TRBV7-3	TGTGCCAGCAGCTTGGGACTATCTACTAGCACAGATACGCAGTATTTT	CASSLGLSTSTDTQYF
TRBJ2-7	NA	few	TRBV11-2	TGTGCCAGCAGCTTAGATCCTGACAGATACTACGAGCAGTACTTC	CASSLDPDRYYEQYF
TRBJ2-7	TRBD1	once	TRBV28	TGTGCCAGCAGTTTACCCGTTCCGGGACAGGGGTCCTACGAGCAGTACTTC	CASSLPVPGQGSYEQYF
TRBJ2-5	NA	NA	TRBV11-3	TGTCCCGGGGGGAGGGGGCAAGAGACCCAGTACTTC	CPGGRGQETQYF
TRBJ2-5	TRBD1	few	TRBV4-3	TGCGCCAGCAGCCAGCAGACAGGGGGGGGTAGGGAGACCCAGTACTTC	CASSQQTGGGRETQYF
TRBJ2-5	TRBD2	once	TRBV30	TGTGCCTGCAATAAGGGATTAGCGGGAGAGACCCAGTACTTC	CACNKGLAGETQYF
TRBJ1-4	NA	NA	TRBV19	TGTGCCAGTAGTATCTCCCAAGGGGGTGAAAAACTGTTTTTT	CASSISQGGEKLFF
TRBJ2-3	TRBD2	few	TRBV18	TGTGCCAGCTCCGAACTAGCGGGGGCAGATACGCAGTATTTT	CASSELAGADTQYF
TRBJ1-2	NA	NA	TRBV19	TGTGCCAACAAAAGACAGTCCCGGCTGACTAACTATGGCTACACCTTC	CANKRQSRLTNYGYTF
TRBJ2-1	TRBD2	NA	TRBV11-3	TGTGCCAGCAGCTCTGGACTAGCGGGAGAATATGAGCAGTTCTTC	CASSSGLAGEYEQFF